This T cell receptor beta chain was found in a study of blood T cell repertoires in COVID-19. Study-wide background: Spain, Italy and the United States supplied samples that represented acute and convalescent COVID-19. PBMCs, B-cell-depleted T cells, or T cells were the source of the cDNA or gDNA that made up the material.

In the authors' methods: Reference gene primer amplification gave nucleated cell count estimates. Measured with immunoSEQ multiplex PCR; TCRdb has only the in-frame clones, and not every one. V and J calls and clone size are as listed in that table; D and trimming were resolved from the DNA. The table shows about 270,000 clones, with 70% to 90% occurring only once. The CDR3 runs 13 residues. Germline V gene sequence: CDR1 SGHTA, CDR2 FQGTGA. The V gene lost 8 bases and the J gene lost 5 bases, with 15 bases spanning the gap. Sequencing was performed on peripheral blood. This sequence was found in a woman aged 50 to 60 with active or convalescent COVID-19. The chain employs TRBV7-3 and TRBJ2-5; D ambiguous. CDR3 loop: CASGSGVSETQYF. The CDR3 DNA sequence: TGTGCCAGCGGGTCTGGAGTGAGCGAGACCCAGTACTTC.